Below are 24 T cell receptor beta chains sequenced from a single sample in a study of control samples from healthy donors and cancer patients (dated by TCRdb to the early 2020s). To prepare the library, the immunoSEQ multiplex PCR assay was applied. This is the immuneACCESS table as TCRdb keeps it, with only in-frame sequences that have V and J called. A part of the clones is gone; compared with another copy, unresolved V genes explain less than half, and the rest is unexplained. The table for this sample lists around 81,000 clones; approximately 93% of them were counted only once. The ten largest clones add up to over 1.3% of the sample. Material for sequencing was blood. The source is a woman aged 25 to 39 in good health.

The V call is TRBV7-2, the J call TRBJ2-1, with 12 bases identical to TRBD2. The CDR3 is 16 amino acids. Per the germline V gene, CDR1 is SGHTA and CDR2 is FQGNSA. V trimming: 3 bases; J trimming: 3 bases; junction bases outside the gene matches: 3. CDR3 sequence: CASSLTSGSLYNEQFF. The DNA of the CDR3 is TGTGCCAGCAGCTTGACTAGCGGGAGCCTCTACAATGAGCAGTTCTTC.

The rearrangement uses TRBV5-1 and TRBJ1-4, with 7 bases matching TRBD1. V dropped 0 bases and J dropped 0; count of bases not matched to a gene: 8. The CDR3 contains 18 residues. The germline CDR1 and CDR2 sequences are SGHRS and YFSETQ. CDR3 in amino acids: CASSLARDSPATNEKLFF. Written as DNA, the CDR3 is TGCGCCAGCAGCTTGGCCCGGGACAGTCCTGCAACTAATGAAAAACTGTTTTTT.

A remark on this clone: The junction differs from germline at one of its ends, possibly a read error. The chain employs TRBV29-1 and TRBJ1-2; 7 bases agree with TRBD1. Germline values: CDR1 SQVTM, CDR2 ANQGSEA. This CDR3 region has 13 residues. CDR3 residues: CSVGDSYAYGYTF. The CDR3, as DNA: TGCAGCGTGGGGGACAGCTACGCTTATGGTTACACCTTC.

The chain recombines TRBV28 with TRBJ2-7, with TRBD2 matching over 9 bases. Per the germline V gene, CDR1 is MDHEN and CDR2 is SYDVKM. CDR3 length: 14 amino acids. The V gene end was trimmed by 8 bases and the J gene end by 0 bases; junction bases not matched to a gene: 5. The CDR3, as DNA: TGTGCCAGCCTCAGCGGGGGGTCCTCCTACGAGCAGTACTTC. Translation: CASLSGGSSYEQYF.

The chain links TRBV11-3 to TRBJ2-2; D gene uncertain. The CDR3 has 11 amino acids. V dropped 8 bases and J dropped 6 bases, with 7 bases sitting between them. From germline, CDR1 is SGHNT and CDR2 YENEEA. The CDR3 here is CASGSPGELFF. The CDR3 DNA follows: TGTGCCAGCGGATCCCCCGGGGAGCTGTTTTTT.

V is TRBV5-8 and J is TRBJ1-1; weak D call: TRBD1 (5 bases). V was trimmed by 1 base and J by 0 bases, leaving 13 bases between them. The CDR3 runs 16 residues. The V gene's germline CDR1 is SGHTS and CDR2 YDEGEE. CDR3 bases: TGTGCCAGCAGCTTGCCCGGGACCGGCATGAACACTGAAGCTTTCTTT. Translation gives CASSLPGTGMNTEAFF.

This chain links TRBV28 with TRBJ1-4; 9 nucleotides match TRBD1. The CDR3 sequence is 15 residues long. Germline values: CDR1 MDHEN, CDR2 SYDVKM. The V gene end was trimmed by 5 bases and the J gene end by 7 bases; junction bases not matched to a gene: 8. The CDR3 DNA reads TGTGCCAGCAGTAGCACCGGGACAGGGCTTGAAAAACTGTTTTTT. Its translation: CASSSTGTGLEKLFF.

The chain couples TRBV28 to TRBJ2-5; TRBD1 might be the D (6 bases). Germline V gene data show CDR1 as MDHEN and CDR2 as SYDVKM. Trimming left V 6 bases short and J 1 base short, with 12 bases between. CDR3 size: 14 residues. This CDR3 is CASSPDRIQETQYF. The CDR3 DNA reads as TGTGCCAGCAGCCCCGACAGGATCCAAGAGACCCAGTACTTC.

This chain links TRBV9 with TRBJ2-2; possible D gene TRBD2, 6 bases. The CDR3 runs to 14 residues. Trimming shortened V by 5 bases and J by 1 base, and 9 bases separated the two germline ends. Germline assignment: CDR1 SGDLS and CDR2 YYNGEE. The chain's CDR3 is CASRGTLNTGELFF. In nucleotides, the CDR3 is TGTGCCAGCAGAGGGACTCTGAACACCGGGGAGCTGTTTTTT.

The chain joins TRBV11-2 to TRBJ2-7; D remains unclear. CDR1 and CDR2 (germline): SGHAT, FQNNGV. The CDR3 has 12 amino acids. With 1 base removed from V and 6 bases from J, the gap between germline ends came to 7 bases. The DNA of the CDR3 is TGTGCCAGCAGCTTAGGACATTCCGAGCAGTACTTC. This translates into CASSLGHSEQYF. Complete variable domain (other parts from reference TRBV11-2 and TRBJ2-7): EAGVAQSPRYKIIEKRQSVAFWCNPISGHATLYWYQQILGQGPKLLIQFQNNGVVDDSQLPKDRFSAERLKGVDSTLKIQPAKLEDSAVYLCASSLGHSEQYFGPGTRLTVT.

This rearrangement joins TRBV19 to TRBJ1-3, with D unresolved. V was shortened by 11 bases and J by 0 bases, with 17 bases between the two germline ends. Per the germline V gene, CDR1 is LNHDA and CDR2 is SQIVND (reference sequence). CDR3 length: 15 residues. The CDR3 reads CASMPALYSGNTIYF. CDR3 sequence (DNA): TGTGCCTCAATGCCCGCACTCTACTCTGGAAACACCATATATTTT.

This chain links TRBV25-1 with TRBJ2-3; TRBD2 aligns across 11 bases. This CDR3 region has 15 residues. Germline CDR1 reads MGHDK; CDR2 reads SYGVNS. Losses at the gene ends were 8 bases for V and 6 bases for J; bases not matched to a gene: 10. The CDR3 loop is CASGRLAGRADTQYF. CDR3 nucleotides: TGTGCCAGCGGTAGACTAGCGGGACGAGCGGATACGCAGTATTTT.

The V and J genes are TRBV7-2 and TRBJ2-7, with 7 bases identical to TRBD1. Germline CDR1 SGHTA, CDR2 FQGNSA. The junction had 5 bases not matched to a gene; V was cut back by 1 base and J by 5 bases. There are 14 residues in the CDR3. The CDR3 loop is CASSLVTGFNEQYF. CDR3 bases: TGTGCCAGCAGCTTAGTGACAGGGTTCAACGAGCAGTACTTC.

The DNA for the CDR3 is TGTGCCAGCACCCAACAAACGGGACTAGCAAGCAATGAGCAGTTCTTC. Its protein is CASTQQTGLASNEQFF. This chain uses TRBV2 with TRBJ2-1, with 9 bases matching TRBD2. The CDR3 totals 16 residues. V gave up 7 bases and J gave up 6 bases; unmatched junction bases: 13. CDR1 is SNHLY, CDR2 FYNNEI, per germline.

The V call is TRBV2, the J call TRBJ1-1; perhaps TRBD1 as D (6 bases). V was shortened by 6 bases and J by 3 bases, with 11 bases between the two germline ends. The CDR3 extends over 13 amino acids. Germline V gene data show CDR1 as SNHLY and CDR2 as FYNNEI. The chain's CDR3 is CASSPEGDTEAFF. Here the CDR3 DNA reads TGTGCCAGCAGCCCCGAGGGGGACACTGAAGCTTTCTTT. Full variable domain (rest looked up from reference TRBV2 and TRBJ1-1): EPEVTQTPSHQVTQMGQEVILRCVPISNHLYFYWYRQILGQKVEFLVSFYNNEISEKSEIFDDQFSVERPDGSNFTLKIRSTKLEDSAMYFCASSPEGDTEAFFGQGTRLTVV.

The chain joins TRBV6-5 to TRBJ1-1; D is unresolved. The CDR3 extends over 16 amino acids. V was clipped by 1 base and J by 7 bases, with 19 bases between them. Looked up from germline, CDR1 is MNHEY and CDR2 is SVGAGI. The CDR3 nucleotides are TGTGCCAGCAGTTACTTCTCGCCAGCTGTTACCGGTGAAGCTTTCTTT. This gives the protein CASSYFSPAVTGEAFF.

This chain joins TRBV6-6 and TRBJ2-3, with D tentatively TRBD2 (6 bases). Trimming cost V 5 bases and J 1 base, with 13 bases left between them. The V gene's germline CDR1 is MNHNY and CDR2 SVGAGI (reference sequence). The CDR3 extends over 15 amino acids. The DNA for the CDR3 is TGTGCCAGCAGTCCCAGAGAGCGGGGCACAGATACGCAGTATTTT. This translates into CASSPRERGTDTQYF.

CDR3 protein: CASTMAYNYGYTF. The CDR3 nucleotides are TGTGCCAGTACTATGGCATATAACTATGGCTACACCTTC. This sequence joins TRBV19 and TRBJ1-2, with D unclear. The CDR3 totals 13 residues. Trimming shortened V by 7 bases and J by 1 base, and 10 bases separated the two germline ends. Germline V lookup: CDR1 LNHDA, CDR2 SQIVND (reference sequence).

J is TRBJ1-4 and V is TRBV28, with D uncertain. Germline CDR1 is MDHEN and CDR2 is SYDVKM. V was shortened by 4 bases and J by 3 bases, with 9 bases between the two germline ends. This CDR3 region has 14 residues. The CDR3 sequence: CASSSRVSNEKLFF. The CDR3 DNA reads TGTGCCAGCAGTTCTAGGGTTTCTAATGAAAAACTGTTTTTT.

The V gene is TRBV2, the J gene TRBJ2-1; possibly TRBD2 for D (6 bases). Germline CDR1 and CDR2: SNHLY and FYNNEI. CDR3 length equals 13 residues. Trimming stripped 8 bases from V and 4 bases from J, with 12 bases between. CDR3 loop: CASQLAEYNEQFF. The CDR3 nucleotides read TGTGCCAGCCAACTAGCAGAGTACAATGAGCAGTTCTTC.

This rearrangement joins TRBV28 to TRBJ1-2; TRBD1 might be the D (5 bases). This CDR3 is built from 14 residues. In germline, CDR1 is MDHEN, CDR2 SYDVKM. The V end lost 2 bases, the J end lost 1 base, and 8 bases lay between the germline ends. CDR3 in amino acids: CASSLQGLNYGYTF. Here the CDR3 DNA reads TGTGCCAGCAGTTTACAGGGCCTTAACTATGGCTACACCTTC.

This clone was observed a few times. The same CDR3 arises from other DNA sequences in this sample as well. The V and J genes are TRBV27 and TRBJ2-7, with a possible D match to TRBD1 (6 bases). This CDR3 region has 12 residues. V lost 6 bases and J lost 4, with 10 bases in between. Germline lookup yields CDR1 MNHEY and CDR2 SMNVEV (reference sequence). The CDR3 bases are TGTGCCAGCAGCCGAACAGGGTACGAGCAGTACTTC. This sequence encodes CASSRTGYEQYF.

The chain recombines TRBV6-5 with TRBJ2-3; no firm D call. The CDR3 runs 11 residues. Per the germline V gene, CDR1 is MNHEY and CDR2 is SVGAGI. Trimming left V 6 bases short and J 2 bases short, with 3 bases between. The CDR3 reads CASRHTDTQYF. In DNA, the CDR3 is TGTGCCAGCAGGCACACAGATACGCAGTATTTT.

This chain uses TRBV7-9 with TRBJ1-3; D gene ambiguous. This CDR3 comprises 14 residues. Trimming left V 0 bases short and J 2 bases short, with 5 bases between. CDR1 is SEHNR, CDR2 FQNEAQ, per germline (reference sequence). Written as DNA, the CDR3 is TGTGCCAGCAGCTTAGCTGGGACTGGAAACACCATATATTTT. Translated, it gives CASSLAGTGNTIYF.